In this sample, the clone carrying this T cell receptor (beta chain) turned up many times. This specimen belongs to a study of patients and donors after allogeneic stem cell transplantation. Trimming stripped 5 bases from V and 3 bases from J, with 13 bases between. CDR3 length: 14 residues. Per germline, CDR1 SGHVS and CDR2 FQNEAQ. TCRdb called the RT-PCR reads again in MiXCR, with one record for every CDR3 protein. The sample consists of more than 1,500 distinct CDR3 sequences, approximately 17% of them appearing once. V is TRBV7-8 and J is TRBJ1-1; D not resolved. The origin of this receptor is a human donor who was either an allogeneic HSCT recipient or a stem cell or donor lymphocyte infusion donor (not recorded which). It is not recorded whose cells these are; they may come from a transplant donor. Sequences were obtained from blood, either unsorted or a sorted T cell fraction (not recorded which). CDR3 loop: CASSVQIRDTEAFF. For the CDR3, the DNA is TGTGCCAGCAGCGTCCAAATAAGGGACACTGAAGCTTTCTTT.